These T cell receptor beta chains were read from a single sample in a study of blood T cell repertoires in COVID-19. Libraries were prepared by immunoSEQ multiplex PCR; TCRdb keeps only in-frame clonotypes and omits some of them. Of roughly 72,000 clones listed, approximately 79% are singletons. Sequencing was performed on peripheral blood. The source of these receptors is a woman older than 75 with active or convalescent COVID-19. Each CDR3 is given with its conserved first and last residue. Each record gives: clone size, V gene, D gene, J gene, CDR3 DNA, CDR3 protein. A D gene is named only where the DNA matches it firmly. Some rows have no size entry. The others give once, few or many, or a class for an expanded clone.

clone_size: .
v_call: TRBV10-1
d_call: .
j_call: TRBJ2-2
cdr3_nt: TGCGCCAGCAGGAGGGACACCGGGGAGCTGTTTTTT
cdr3_aa: CASRRDTGELFF

clone_size: .
v_call: TRBV14
d_call: .
j_call: TRBJ1-5
cdr3_nt: TGTGCCAGCAGCCCCGGGGTCGGCGGCAATCAGCCCCAGCATTTT
cdr3_aa: CASSPGVGGNQPQHF

clone_size: .
v_call: TRBV29-1
d_call: TRBD2
j_call: TRBJ2-1
cdr3_nt: TGCAGCGCCTTCCGGGGGGGCGGCTACAATGAGCAGTTCTTC
cdr3_aa: CSAFRGGGYNEQFF

clone_size: .
v_call: TRBV14
d_call: TRBD2
j_call: TRBJ2-1
cdr3_nt: TGTGCCAGCAGCCAAGATCTTCTGGCGGGAGGGCCACTTCGGTCCTACAATGAGCAGTTCTTC
cdr3_aa: CASSQDLLAGGPLRSYNEQFF

clone_size: .
v_call: TRBV7-2
d_call: .
j_call: TRBJ1-1
cdr3_nt: TGTGCCAGCAGCTTCTATGTGGAGGGAGGTCTTAACACTGAAGCTTTCTTT
cdr3_aa: CASSFYVEGGLNTEAFF

clone_size: .
v_call: TRBV3-1/TRBV3-2
d_call: .
j_call: TRBJ1-6
cdr3_nt: TGTGCCAGCAGCCAAGGGTTCCGACAAAGGAATTCACCCCTCCACTTT
cdr3_aa: CASSQGFRQRNSPLHF

clone_size: once
v_call: TRBV14
d_call: .
j_call: TRBJ2-7
cdr3_nt: TGTGCCAGCAGCCAAGACAGGGGAATTATTTACGAGCAGTACTTC
cdr3_aa: CASSQDRGIIYEQYF

clone_size: .
v_call: TRBV4-1
d_call: TRBD1
j_call: TRBJ1-4
cdr3_nt: TGCGCCAGCAGCCAAGTCGGAGGACAGGGGGCCGGAGAAAAACTGTTTTTT
cdr3_aa: CASSQVGGQGAGEKLFF

clone_size: .
v_call: TRBV28
d_call: .
j_call: TRBJ2-1
cdr3_nt: TGTGCCAGCAATCTGGGACTTGAGCAGTTCTTC
cdr3_aa: CASNLGLEQFF

clone_size: .
v_call: TRBV10-1
d_call: .
j_call: TRBJ2-3
cdr3_nt: TGCGCCAGCAGTAGTCGGCGGGGCGGCACAGATACGCAGTATTTT
cdr3_aa: CASSSRRGGTDTQYF

clone_size: .
v_call: TRBV4-2
d_call: .
j_call: TRBJ1-4
cdr3_nt: TGTGCCAGCAGCCAAGTTCTTGCAGGGGCAACTAATGAAAAACTGTTTTTT
cdr3_aa: CASSQVLAGATNEKLFF

clone_size: .
v_call: TRBV28
d_call: .
j_call: TRBJ2-5
cdr3_nt: TGTGCCAGCAGTCCACGGGAAAGGCCGACCCCAGAGACCCAGTACTTC
cdr3_aa: CASSPRERPTPETQYF

clone_size: .
v_call: TRBV5-4
d_call: .
j_call: TRBJ1-1
cdr3_nt: TGTGCCAGCAGCCTGGCAGGGTACACTGAAGCTTTCTTT
cdr3_aa: CASSLAGYTEAFF

clone_size: .
v_call: TRBV29-1
d_call: .
j_call: TRBJ2-1
cdr3_nt: TGCAGCGTCCACAGGCCAAGCGAGCAGTTCTTC
cdr3_aa: CSVHRPSEQFF